The entry that follows covers one T cell receptor (beta chain) sequence. The protocol was immunoSEQ multiplex PCR, while the TCRdb copy is restricted to in-frame clones and leaves out a portion. The table has about 220,000 clones, around 80% seen once. The sample belongs to a study of blood T cell repertoires in COVID-19. Study summary: T cells, B-cell-depleted T cells, or PBMCs provided the cDNA or gDNA that served as material.

CDR3 size: 13 residues. The J segment lost 3 bases and the V segment lost 4 bases, leaving 2 bases of the junction unmatched. In germline, CDR1 is KGHSH, CDR2 LQKENI. The chain combines TRBV18 with TRBJ1-1, with TRBD1 matching 7 bases. The specimen sequenced was peripheral blood. This receptor was taken from a woman aged 45-60 years with acute or convalescent COVID-19. The CDR3 reads CASSRGTDTEAFF. CDR3 bases: TGTGCCAGCTCACGCGGGACAGACACTGAAGCTTTCTTT. The full variable domain, in which reference TRBV18 and TRBJ1-1 provide the parts outside the CDR3, is NAGVMQNPRHLVRRRGQEARLRCSPMKGHSHVYWYRQLPEEGLKFMVYLQKENIIDESGMPKERFSAEFPKEGPSILRIQQVVRGDSAAYFCASSRGTDTEAFFGQGTRLTVV.